A single count supports the clone carrying this T cell receptor beta chain. This record comes from a study of blood T cell repertoires in COVID-19. Deletions cut 3 bases from V and 3 bases from J, with 12 bases between. CDR1 and CDR2 from the germline V gene are MRHNA and SNTAGT. The CDR3 consists of 15 residues. Sequencing was performed with immunoSEQ multiplex PCR; in TCRdb, only in-frame clones are kept and a portion is missing. The repertoire holds hundreds of thousands of clones, about 89% seen once, with approximately 8.8% in the top ten. The J gene is TRBJ2-1, the V gene TRBV6-4; tentative D call: TRBD1 (5 bases). This receptor was identified in a middle-aged woman who had recovered from COVID-19. Input material: PBMCs or T cells enriched from blood (not recorded which). The CDR3 region is CASSEGQVDYNEQFF. The CDR3 DNA sequence: TGTGCCAGCAGTGAGGGGCAGGTCGACTACAATGAGCAGTTCTTC.